Described below is a single T cell receptor (beta chain) sequence and its context. Sequenced by immunoSEQ multiplex PCR; TCRdb stores in-frame clones only, minus some. This sample has 150,000 to 200,000 clones, with approximately 89% found just once. The data were obtained in a study of blood T cell repertoires in COVID-19. Germline values: CDR1 SNHLY, CDR2 FYNNEI. The CDR3 runs to 15 residues. Germline trimming cut 6 bases from V and 0 bases from J; bases unmatched to any gene: 2. V gene TRBV2 combines with J gene TRBJ2-7; 13 bases align to TRBD2. The sequence came from a woman under 30 who had recovered from COVID-19. Material: PBMCs or T cells enriched from blood (not recorded which). Here the CDR3 reads CASSRLAGGSYEQYF. The CDR3, as DNA: TGTGCCAGCAGCCGACTAGCGGGAGGCTCCTACGAGCAGTACTTC.